This TCR beta chain was identified in a study of CD8 T cells in ankylosing spondylitis (dated by TCRdb to 2015 to 2018). Regarding the research as a whole: To find TCR variants linked to disease, the study profiled T cell receptor beta repertoires in ankylosing spondylitis patients and healthy donors. The full study cohort was made up of 25 ankylosing spondylitis patients and fewer than 120 healthy donors. Peripheral blood samples were taken, and synovial fluid was additionally collected from ankylosing spondylitis patients.

The sample was run on an Illumina HiSeq 2500. Quantitative 5'-RACE with molecular barcodes was used to prepare TCR beta libraries. The study's own analysis went as follows. To identify disease-linked TCR variants, a new computational method was used, one built on a probabilistic model of VDJ rearrangement. Using fastp at Q25 and MiXCR, TCRdb reprocessed the public reads and kept productive beta chains. Every CDR3 protein is listed once, alongside the most common genes and DNA of its rows. The V and J calls were not made by the authors but by TCRdb's processing. Recorded for this sample are roughly 700,000 distinct CDR3 sequences; around 19% of them occurred a single time. About 19% of the sample is in the top ten clones. Via the germline V gene, CDR1 is SGHRS and CDR2 YFSETQ. Relative to germline, V is 4 bases shorter and J is 8 bases shorter, with 27 bases between their ends. From its cysteine to its phenylalanine, the CDR3 spans 17 amino acids. Only the CDR3 portion is preserved as DNA: 51 bases, with reading frame beginning at the first base.

Note on this clonotype: It has no known antigen specificity. Base-call qualities are not available, and no considerably larger clone is one nucleotide away.

Beyond this particular receptor, the publication reports: The disease-linked clones were reported as significantly enriched in matched synovial fluid samples from ankylosing spondylitis patients. A CD8+ phenotype was shown by the disease-linked clones, which were found at relatively low frequencies in peripheral blood. A TCR beta motif of about 8 highly homologous amino acid variants appeared characteristic of blood from ankylosing spondylitis patients. Some motif variants were previously reported in synovial fluid and blood of reactive arthritis patients, suggesting common disease-initiation mechanisms.

The sequence came from a male donor with ankylosing spondylitis. Specimen: blood, either unsorted or a sorted T cell fraction (not recorded which). The chain was built from TRBV5-1 and TRBJ1-2; TRBD1 is a possible D gene, resting on 5 matching bases. The CDR3 here reads CASSLKVQSPGPQGYTF. The bases read TGCGCCAGCAGCCTGAAGGTCCAGTCCCCGGGACCCCAAGGCTACACCTTC.